Listed below are T cell receptor beta chains from one sample, sequenced in a study of blood T cell repertoires in COVID-19. Profiled with immunoSEQ multiplex PCR; TCRdb holds only in-frame clones, not every one. The table lists about 44,000 clones, 80% to 90% of them singletons. The material sequenced was peripheral blood. The receptors derive from a man aged 65-85 years with active COVID-19. Both conserved end residues are part of each CDR3. Clone size is stated in some rows and not others, as once, few, many or a class when expanded.

V	J	size	CDR3
TRBV11-2	TRBJ2-5	few	CASSSLAGEETQYF
TRBV15	TRBJ2-7	-	CATSRDPRTAYEQYF
TRBV5-4	TRBJ1-3	once	CASSYRQKSSGNTIYF
TRBV18	TRBJ2-7	-	CASSPSSRAGEQYF
TRBV5-4	TRBJ2-1	-	CASSLAGADNEQFF
TRBV18	TRBJ1-5	-	CASSPSTGGIQPQHF
TRBV2	TRBJ1-5	-	CASSEPGMRGNQPQHF
TRBV11-2	TRBJ2-5	-	CASSLVISGGRETQYF
TRBV7-2	TRBJ1-1	-	CASSMDSNTEAFF
TRBV10-3	TRBJ1-5	-	CAIKSGGMDQPQHF
TRBV13	TRBJ1-2	-	CASSLTVDGYTF
TRBV27	TRBJ2-3	-	CASSFTGTDTQYF
TRBV19	TRBJ1-1	-	CASTERGQGSVFYTEAFF
TRBV7-2	TRBJ2-5	-	CASSLAAGAPIQETQYF
TRBV9	TRBJ1-2	few	CASSRKVGGGYTF
TRBV7-2	TRBJ1-5	once	CASSAQGKGNQPQHF
TRBV6-2/TRBV6-3	TRBJ2-5	-	CASSPTGGGRAGPQETQYF
TRBV4-3	TRBJ2-2	-	CASSQIFSGGRDTGELFF
TRBV28	TRBJ2-7	-	CASSSKQNRGRLVEQYF
TRBV4-2	TRBJ2-3	-	CASSQGRTDTQYF
TRBV4-3	TRBJ2-7	-	CASSQDAGGVLYEQYF
TRBV28	TRBJ2-5	once	CASSTGGSGQETQYF
TRBV15	TRBJ1-4	-	CATSRGGGPEKLFF
TRBV7-2	TRBJ2-2	-	CASSHKFLNTGELFF
TRBV7-8	TRBJ2-5	once	CASSGGQEETQYF
TRBV5-1	TRBJ2-7	-	CASSLVGTGYDEQYF
TRBV28	TRBJ1-2	once	CASSPGSNYGYTF
TRBV4-3	TRBJ2-2	-	CASSQEEQGAAGELFF
TRBV7-2	TRBJ2-1	-	CASRVSGGAGNEQFF
TRBV28	TRBJ1-2	-	CASSFGGQGASGYTF
TRBV3-1/TRBV3-2	TRBJ1-5	few	CASSQEGGEGNQPQHF
TRBV28	TRBJ2-6	-	CASRPQGSGANVLTF
TRBV6-6	TRBJ2-1	-	CASTRLAGGSYNEQFF
TRBV7-2	TRBJ1-3	-	CASSSVGTGESGNTIYF
TRBV5-1	TRBJ2-1	-	CASSLGRDWDEQFF
TRBV19	TRBJ1-1	-	CASSIGRDGTWTEAFF
TRBV11-2	TRBJ1-4	-	CASSLGKRTDNEKLFF
TRBV11-3	TRBJ2-7	-	CASSSSGNEQYF